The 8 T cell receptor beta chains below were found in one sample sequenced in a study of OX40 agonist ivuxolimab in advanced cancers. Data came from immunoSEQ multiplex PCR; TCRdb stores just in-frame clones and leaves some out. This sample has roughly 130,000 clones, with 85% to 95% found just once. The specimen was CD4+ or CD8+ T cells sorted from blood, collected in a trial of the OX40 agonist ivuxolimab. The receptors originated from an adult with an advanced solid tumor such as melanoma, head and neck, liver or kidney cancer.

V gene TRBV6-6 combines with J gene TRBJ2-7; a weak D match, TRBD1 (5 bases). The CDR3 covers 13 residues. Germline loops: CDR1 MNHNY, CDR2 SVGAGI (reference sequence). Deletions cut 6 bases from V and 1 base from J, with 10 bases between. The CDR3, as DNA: TGTGCCAGCAGACCTCAGGGATCCTACGAGCAGTACTTC. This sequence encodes CASRPQGSYEQYF.

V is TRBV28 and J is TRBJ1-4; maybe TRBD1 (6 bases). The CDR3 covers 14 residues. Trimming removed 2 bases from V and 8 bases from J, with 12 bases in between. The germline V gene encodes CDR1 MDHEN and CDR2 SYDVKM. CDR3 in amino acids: CASSLQGQGEKLFF. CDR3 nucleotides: TGTGCCAGCAGTTTACAGGGGCAGGGGGAAAAACTGTTTTTT.

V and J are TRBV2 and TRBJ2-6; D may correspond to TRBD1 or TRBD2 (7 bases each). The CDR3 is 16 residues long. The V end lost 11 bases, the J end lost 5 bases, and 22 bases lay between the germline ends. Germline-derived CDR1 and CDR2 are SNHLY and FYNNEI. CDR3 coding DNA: TGTGCCGCGTTGCAGGGGGGGACTTCCAGGGCCAACGTCCTGACTTTC. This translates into CAALQGGTSRANVLTF.

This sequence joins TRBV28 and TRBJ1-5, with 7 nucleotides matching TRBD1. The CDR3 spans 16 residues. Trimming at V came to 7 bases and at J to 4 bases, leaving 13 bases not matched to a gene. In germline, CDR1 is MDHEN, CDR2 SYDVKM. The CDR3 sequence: CASIPPGQWGNQPQHF. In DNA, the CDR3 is TGTGCCAGCATACCTCCGGGACAGTGGGGTAATCAGCCCCAGCATTTT. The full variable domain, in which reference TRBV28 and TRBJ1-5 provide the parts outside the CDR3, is DVKVTQSSRYLVKRTGEKVFLECVQDMDHENMFWYRQDPGLGLRLIYFSYDVKMKEKGDIPEGYSVSREKKERFSLILESASTNQTSMYLCASIPPGQWGNQPQHFGDGTRLSIL.

The CDR3 nucleotides read TGTGCCAGTAGCGAACCGACTCACACTGAAGCTTTCTTT. Translating it yields CASSEPTHTEAFF. The chain combines TRBV19 with TRBJ1-1; no firm D call. CDR1 and CDR2 from the germline V gene are LNHDA and SQIVND (reference sequence). The V gene lost 6 bases and the J gene lost 3 bases, with 11 bases spanning the gap. The CDR3 has 13 amino acids.

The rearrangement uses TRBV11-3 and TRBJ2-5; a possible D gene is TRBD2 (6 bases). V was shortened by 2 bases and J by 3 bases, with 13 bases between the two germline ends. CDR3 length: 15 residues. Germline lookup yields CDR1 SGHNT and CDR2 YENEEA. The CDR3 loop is CASSLRTGLKETQYF. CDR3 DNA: TGTGCCAGCAGCTTACGGACGGGACTTAAAGAGACCCAGTACTTC.

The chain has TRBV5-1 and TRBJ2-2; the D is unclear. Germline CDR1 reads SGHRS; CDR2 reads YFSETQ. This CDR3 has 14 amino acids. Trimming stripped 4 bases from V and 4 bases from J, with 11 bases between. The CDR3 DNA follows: TGCGCCAGCAGCGGGGATGGTGGCACCGGGGAGCTGTTTTTT. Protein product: CASSGDGGTGELFF. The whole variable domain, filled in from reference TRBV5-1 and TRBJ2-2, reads KAGVTQTPRYLIKTRGQQVTLSCSPISGHRSVSWYQQTPGQGLQFLFEYFSETQRNKGNFPGRFSGRQFSNSRSEMNVSTLELGDSALYLCASSGDGGTGELFFGEGSRLTVL.

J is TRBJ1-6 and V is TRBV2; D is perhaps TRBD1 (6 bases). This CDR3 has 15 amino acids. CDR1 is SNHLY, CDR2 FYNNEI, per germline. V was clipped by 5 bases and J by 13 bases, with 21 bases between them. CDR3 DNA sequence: TGTGCCAGCAGTCGCCTCCGGGACACAACGACGCCCCTCCACTTT. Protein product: CASSRLRDTTTPLHF.